This TCR beta chain was documented in a study of CD8+ T cells in alopecia areata. The treatment was: oral pan-JAK inhibitor, 5-10 mg twice daily. CDR3 length: 14 residues. V lost 6 bases to trimming and J lost 3 bases; unmatched junction nucleotides: 4. The germline V gene encodes CDR1 MNHEY and CDR2 SVGAGI. Extracted RNA was reverse transcribed, and the resulting cDNA served as sequencing template. Only in-frame clones appear in the TCRdb table, and some are missing; sequencing was by immunoSEQ multiplex PCR. The repertoire includes about 270,000 clones, 60% of them detected once, and about 0.93% sits in the top ten.

The sequences come from CD4+ T cells sorted from blood, collected at roughly week 53, from a patient treated with tofacitinib. The clonotype was recovered from a human donor with alopecia areata. The chain recombines TRBV6-5 with TRBJ2-7; 11 bases line up with TRBD1. CDR3 DNA: TGTGCCAGCAGAGGCGGGACAGGGGGCTACGAGCAGTACTTC. Translation: CASRGGTGGYEQYF.